The rows below give T cell receptor beta chains drawn from one sample of a study of glioma-infiltrating T cells after dendritic cell vaccination. TCRdb keeps only in-frame clones here, not all; method: immunoSEQ multiplex PCR. The sample shows under 130,000 clones, roughly 90% of them seen only once. The material was blood, obtained after dendritic cell vaccination. These receptors all come from a human donor with glioblastoma. CDR3s include the opening cysteine and the closing phenylalanine or tryptophan. Fields, in order: CDR3 length, V gene, J gene, clone size, D gene, CDR3 DNA, CDR3 protein. The D gene is left open where the match is weak. Only some rows state a clone size, as once, few, many or a class for expanded clones.

15,TRBV7-2,TRBJ2-5,-,-,TGTGCCAGCAGCACCCAGACAGCGTACCAAGAGACCCAGTACTTC,CASSTQTAYQETQYF
16,TRBV7-2,TRBJ2-3,-,TRBD1,TGTGCCAGCAGCTCGTCCCCCAGGGGGCTCACAGATACGCAGTATTTT,CASSSSPRGLTDTQYF
14,TRBV10-3,TRBJ2-2,-,-,TGTGCCATCAGTAACACAGGGCTAACCGGGGAGCTGTTTTTT,CAISNTGLTGELFF
14,TRBV28,TRBJ2-7,-,TRBD1,TGTGCCAGCAGTTTCCCGGACAGGGAACACGAGCAGTACTTC,CASSFPDREHEQYF
14,TRBV7-8,TRBJ2-5,-,-,TGTGCCAGCAGCTCGTCAGGATACCAAGAGACCCAGTACTTC,CASSSSGYQETQYF
18,TRBV5-1,TRBJ2-1,-,TRBD2,TGCGCCAGCAGCTTGGCATTATTGGGAGGGGCAAGGGTCAATGAGCAGTTCTTC,CASSLALLGGARVNEQFF
13,TRBV11-3,TRBJ2-5,-,TRBD1,TGTGCCAGCAGCCTGGACAGGGACGAGACCCAGTACTTC,CASSLDRDETQYF
15,TRBV7-3,TRBJ2-2,-,TRBD1,TGTGCCAGCAGCCTCCGGGACAGGGCCACCGGGGAGCTGTTTTTT,CASSLRDRATGELFF
14,TRBV6-5,TRBJ1-1,-,-,TGTGCCAGCAGTTATTATCGCGGGAACACTGAAGCTTTCTTT,CASSYYRGNTEAFF
16,TRBV9,TRBJ2-1,-,TRBD2,TGTGCCAGCAGCGTAGCCCGGACTAGAAGTTTCAATGAGCAGTTCTTC,CASSVARTRSFNEQFF
16,TRBV7-9,TRBJ1-1,-,-,TGTGCCAGCAGCTTAGGTAGGGGCGGTTTGGGCACTGAAGCTTTCTTT,CASSLGRGGLGTEAFF
13,TRBV7-2,TRBJ1-5,-,-,TGTGCCAGCAGCTTGGGGGGAACCCAGCCCCAGCATTTT,CASSLGGTQPQHF
15,TRBV28,TRBJ2-1,-,TRBD1,TGTGCCAGCAGCAGCGGACAGGGCAACTACAATGAGCAGTTCTTC,CASSSGQGNYNEQFF
16,TRBV6-1,TRBJ1-1,-,TRBD1,TGTGCCAGCAGTGAAGCGCTGGGACAGGGGAACACTGAAGCTTTCTTT,CASSEALGQGNTEAFF
13,TRBV2,TRBJ2-7,-,-,TGTGCCAGCAAAAGGGTCCTAGCTGGCGAGCAGTACTTC,CASKRVLAGEQYF
16,TRBV11-3,TRBJ1-1,-,-,TGTGCCAGCAGCTTAAGGGGAACAGGGCTCTTATCTGAAGCTTTCTTT,CASSLRGTGLLSEAFF
15,TRBV6-5,TRBJ2-1,-,-,TGTGCCAGCAGTAAGGACTCTCCTGGATACAATGAGCAGTTCTTC,CASSKDSPGYNEQFF
14,TRBV15,TRBJ1-2,-,TRBD1,TGTGCCACCAGCCGAAACAGGGGGCGTAGTGGCTACACCTTC,CATSRNRGRSGYTF
14,TRBV11-2,TRBJ1-5,-,-,TGTGCCAGCAGCTTACAGGGGAGCAATCAGCCCCAGCATTTT,CASSLQGSNQPQHF
14,TRBV6-4,TRBJ2-1,-,TRBD2,TGTGCCAGCAGTCCGACTAGCGGGAGGAATGAGCAGTTCTTC,CASSPTSGRNEQFF
16,TRBV6-1,TRBJ1-3,-,-,TGTGCCAGCAGTGGCAACAGGGTCGGCTCTGGAAACACCATATATTTT,CASSGNRVGSGNTIYF
16,TRBV11-2,TRBJ2-7,-,-,TGTGCCAGCAGCTTAGATGCGGGATCCTACCCCTACGAGCAGTACTTC,CASSLDAGSYPYEQYF
15,TRBV5-1,TRBJ2-5,-,TRBD2,TGCGCCAGCAGCGTGGGACTAGCGGGGGTGGAGACCCAGTACTTC,CASSVGLAGVETQYF
13,TRBV2,TRBJ2-2,-,-,TGTGCCAGCAGTCAAACGAACACCGGGGAGCTGTTTTTT,CASSQTNTGELFF
15,TRBV7-3,TRBJ2-1,-,TRBD2,TGTGCCAGCAGCCCCCGACTAGCGGGGGGGCGTGAGCAGTTCTTC,CASSPRLAGGREQFF
15,TRBV6-1,TRBJ1-5,-,TRBD1,TGTGCCAGCATTCAACAGGGGCCCGGCGGGCAGCCCCAGCATTTT,CASIQQGPGGQPQHF
18,TRBV2,TRBJ2-4,-,TRBD1,TGTGCCAGCCAGCCCCGGACAGGGGTTTCAACAGCCAAAAACATTCAGTACTTC,CASQPRTGVSTAKNIQYF
15,TRBV7-2,TRBJ2-1,-,-,TGTGCCAGCAGCTTAACTAGCCCAAAATACAATGAGCAGTTCTTC,CASSLTSPKYNEQFF
11,TRBV21-1,TRBJ2-7,-,-,TGTGCCAGCAGAGGAGTTTACGAGCAGTACTTC,CASRGVYEQYF
15,TRBV7-9,TRBJ1-1,-,-,TGTGCCAGCAATCGAGTGAGGGACATGAACACTGAAGCTTTCTTT,CASNRVRDMNTEAFF
18,TRBV5-1,TRBJ2-3,-,TRBD1,TGCGCCAGCAGCATTTGGGACAGGGCGAGGGGAGCCACAGATACGCAGTATTTT,CASSIWDRARGATDTQYF
19,TRBV5-1,TRBJ2-1,once,TRBD2,TGCGCCAGCAGCCCTGGGACTAGCGGGGGAGCCAGCTCCTACAATGAGCAGTTCTTC,CASSPGTSGGASSYNEQFF
14,TRBV18,TRBJ2-1,-,TRBD1,TGTGCCAGCTCTCAGGGGGCAGCCGCCAATGAGCAGTTCTTC,CASSQGAAANEQFF
15,TRBV7-8,TRBJ2-3,-,-,TGTGCCAGCAGCCCGTACAGGGTTAGCACAGATACGCAGTATTTT,CASSPYRVSTDTQYF
16,TRBV4-2,TRBJ2-5,-,TRBD2,TGTGCCAGCAGCCAAGATTACGGGACTAGCGTGGAGACCCAGTACTTC,CASSQDYGTSVETQYF
16,TRBV5-1,TRBJ1-4,-,TRBD1,TGCGCCAGCAGCCTGTCGACAGGGGGCGGCAATGAAAAACTGTTTTTT,CASSLSTGGGNEKLFF
15,TRBV18,TRBJ2-2,-,-,TGTGCCAGCCAAGCGGCGGGGTTTGGCACCGGGGAGCTGTTTTTT,CASQAAGFGTGELFF
15,TRBV11-3,TRBJ2-7,-,-,TGTGCCAGCAGCTTACAGGCAACCCATAACTACGAGCAGTACTTC,CASSLQATHNYEQYF
18,TRBV7-3,TRBJ1-4,-,TRBD1,TGTGCCAGCAGATTCCGGGACAGGGCCTTAAGGGGCGGCGGGAAACTGTTTTTT,CASRFRDRALRGGGKLFF
15,TRBV5-4,TRBJ1-2,-,-,TGTGCCAGCAGCTTGGAACCAGGGTCTAACTATGGCTACACCTTC,CASSLEPGSNYGYTF
12,TRBV6-5,TRBJ1-2,once,-,TGTGCCAGCAGTCCGTCTAACTATGGCTACACCTTC,CASSPSNYGYTF
15,TRBV2,TRBJ1-1,-,TRBD1,TGTGCCAGCAGCCCCGGGACAGGTTCGAACACTGAAGCTTTCTTT,CASSPGTGSNTEAFF
16,TRBV5-1,TRBJ1-6,-,TRBD1,TGCGCCAGCAGCTTACCTCGAGGGACAGAGAATTCACCCCTCCACTTT,CASSLPRGTENSPLHF
14,TRBV11-2,TRBJ2-2,-,TRBD1,TGTGCCAGCAGCTTAGGGACAGGGGGCGGGGAGCTGTTTTTT,CASSLGTGGGELFF
15,TRBV28,TRBJ1-5,-,TRBD1,TGTGCCAGCAGACTTCAGGGGGCGAGCAATCAGCCCCAGCATTTT,CASRLQGASNQPQHF
17,TRBV7-8,TRBJ2-7,-,TRBD2,TGTGCCAGCAGCTCCTTTGTCGGGCGGGGGAGCTCCTACGAGCAGTACTTC,CASSSFVGRGSSYEQYF
13,TRBV4-1,TRBJ2-3,-,-,TGCGCCAGCAGCCAACAACAGGAAGATACGCAGTATTTT,CASSQQQEDTQYF
16,TRBV21-1,TRBJ1-5,-,-,TGTGCCAGCAGCACGTGGACAGGGCCGTTTTGGCAGCCCCAGCATTTT,CASSTWTGPFWQPQHF
17,TRBV18,TRBJ1-1,-,TRBD1,TGTGCCAGCTCACCACCATACGGACAGGGGAGGGTGGCTGAAGCTTTCTTT,CASSPPYGQGRVAEAFF
15,TRBV5-1,TRBJ1-3,-,-,TGCGCCAGCAGCTTGGAATCCATCTCTGGAAACACCATATATTTT,CASSLESISGNTIYF
17,TRBV5-1,TRBJ2-2,-,TRBD2,TGCGCCAGCAGCTCCCTGGGTAGGACTAGCGGAACCGGGGAGCTGTTTTTT,CASSSLGRTSGTGELFF
13,TRBV7-9,TRBJ1-1,-,-,TGTGCCAGCAGCGGACAGAGGAACACTGAAGCTTTCTTT,CASSGQRNTEAFF
12,TRBV6-1,TRBJ1-1,-,-,TGTGCCAGCACCACAGCCAAAATTGAAGCTTTCTTT,CASTTAKIEAFF
20,TRBV6-1,TRBJ2-7,-,-,TGTGCCAGCAGTGAAGGGGATCGAGATTGGGGGGGGCTGTTCCCCTACGAGCAGTACTTC,CASSEGDRDWGGLFPYEQYF
12,TRBV5-1,TRBJ1-2,-,-,TGCGCCAGCAGCTTGGGAGACAGGCTATACACCTTC,CASSLGDRLYTF
14,TRBV10-1,TRBJ1-1,few,-,TGCGCCAGCAGTGTCTCCCCAGGGAACACTGAAGCTTTCTTT,CASSVSPGNTEAFF
16,TRBV15,TRBJ2-2,-,TRBD2,TGTGCCACCAGCAGAGATCCCGGGAGGTCCACCGGGGAGCTGTTTTTT,CATSRDPGRSTGELFF
15,TRBV30,TRBJ2-2,-,TRBD2,TGTGCCTGGAGCTTCACGGGAGGAGGGACCGGGGAGCTGTTTTTT,CAWSFTGGGTGELFF
13,TRBV10-2,TRBJ2-7,-,-,TGCGCCAGCAGTGAATCACAGCCATACGAGCAGTACTTC,CASSESQPYEQYF
14,TRBV23-1,TRBJ1-2,few,-,TGCGCCAGCAGTCGACGACAGATTAACTATGGCTACACCTTC,CASSRRQINYGYTF